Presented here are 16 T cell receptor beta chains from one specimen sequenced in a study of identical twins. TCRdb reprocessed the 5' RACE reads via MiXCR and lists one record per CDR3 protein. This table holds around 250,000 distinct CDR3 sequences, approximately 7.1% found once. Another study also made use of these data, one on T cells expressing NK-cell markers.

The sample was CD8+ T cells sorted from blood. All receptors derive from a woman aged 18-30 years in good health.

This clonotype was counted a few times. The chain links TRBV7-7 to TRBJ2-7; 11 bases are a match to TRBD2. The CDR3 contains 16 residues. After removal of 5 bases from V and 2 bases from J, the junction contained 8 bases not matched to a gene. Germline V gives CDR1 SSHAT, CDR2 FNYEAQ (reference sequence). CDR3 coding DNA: TGTGCCAGCAGCCCCGAACTAGCGGGAGCTACCTACGAGCAGTACTTC. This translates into CASSPELAGATYEQYF.

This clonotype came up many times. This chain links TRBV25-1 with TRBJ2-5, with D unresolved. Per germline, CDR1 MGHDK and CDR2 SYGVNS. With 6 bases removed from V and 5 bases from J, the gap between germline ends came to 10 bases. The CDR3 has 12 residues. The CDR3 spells CASSEWGETQYF. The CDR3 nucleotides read TGTGCCAGCAGCGAGTGGGGTGAGACCCAGTACTTC.

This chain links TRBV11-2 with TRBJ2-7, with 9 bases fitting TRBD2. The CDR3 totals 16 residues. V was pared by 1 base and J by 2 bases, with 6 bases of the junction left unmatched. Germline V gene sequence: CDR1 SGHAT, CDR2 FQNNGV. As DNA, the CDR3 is TGTGCCAGCAGCTTAGCCGGACTAGCGCCAACCTACGAGCAGTACTTC. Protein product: CASSLAGLAPTYEQYF.

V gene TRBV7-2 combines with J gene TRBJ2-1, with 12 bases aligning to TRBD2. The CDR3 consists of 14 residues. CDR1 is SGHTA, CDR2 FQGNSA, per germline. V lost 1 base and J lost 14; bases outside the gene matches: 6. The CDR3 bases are TGTGCCAGCAGCTTAGTTCTAGCGGGAGGGGTTGAGTTCTTC. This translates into CASSLVLAGGVEFF.

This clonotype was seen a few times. CDR3: CASSEGDPASNEQFF. DNA for the CDR3: TGCGCCAGCAGTGAGGGGGACCCTGCTAGCAATGAGCAGTTCTTC. The V call is TRBV10-2, the J call TRBJ2-1; the D gene could be TRBD1 or TRBD2 (5 bases each). V was pared by 2 bases and J by 6 bases, with 14 bases between. Germline assignment: CDR1 WSHSY and CDR2 SAAADI. This CDR3 has 15 amino acids.

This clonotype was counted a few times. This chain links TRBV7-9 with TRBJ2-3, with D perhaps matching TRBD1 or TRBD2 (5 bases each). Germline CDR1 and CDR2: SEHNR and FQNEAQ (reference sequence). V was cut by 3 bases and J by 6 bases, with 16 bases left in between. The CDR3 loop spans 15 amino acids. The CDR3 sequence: CASSFQDWGGDTQYF. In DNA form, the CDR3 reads TGTGCCAGCAGCTTTCAGGACTGGGGCGGTGATACGCAGTATTTT.

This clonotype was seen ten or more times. CDR3 protein: CASSYRVYNEQFF. The CDR3 nucleotides are TGTGCCAGCAGCTACAGGGTCTACAATGAGCAGTTCTTC. The rearrangement joins TRBV3-1 to TRBJ2-1, with D maybe TRBD1 (6 bases). Trimming left V 5 bases short and J 3 bases short, with 8 bases between. The germline V gene has CDR1 LGHDT and CDR2 YNNKEL (reference sequence). The CDR3 spans 13 residues.

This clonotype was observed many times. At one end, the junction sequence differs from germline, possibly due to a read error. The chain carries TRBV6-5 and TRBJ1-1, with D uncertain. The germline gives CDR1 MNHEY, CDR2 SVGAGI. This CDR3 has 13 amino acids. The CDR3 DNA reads TGTGCCAGTAGTTACAGCTTAAACACTGAAGCTTTCTTT. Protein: CASSYSLNTEAFF.

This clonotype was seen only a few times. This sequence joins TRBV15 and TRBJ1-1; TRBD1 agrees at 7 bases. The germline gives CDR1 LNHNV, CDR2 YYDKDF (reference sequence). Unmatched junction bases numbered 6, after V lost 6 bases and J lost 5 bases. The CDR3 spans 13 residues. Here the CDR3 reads CATRPTGRTEAFF. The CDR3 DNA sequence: TGTGCCACCAGGCCGACAGGGAGGACTGAAGCTTTCTTT.

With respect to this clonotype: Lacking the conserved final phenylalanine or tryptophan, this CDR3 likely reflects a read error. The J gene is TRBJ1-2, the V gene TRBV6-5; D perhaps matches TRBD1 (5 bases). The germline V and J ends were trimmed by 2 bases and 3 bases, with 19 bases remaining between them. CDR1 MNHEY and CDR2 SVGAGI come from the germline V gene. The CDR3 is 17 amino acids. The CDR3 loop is CASSYRPTAGKDYGYTI. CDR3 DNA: TGTGCCAGCAGTTACCGGCCGACAGCTGGAAAGGACTATGGCTACACCATC.

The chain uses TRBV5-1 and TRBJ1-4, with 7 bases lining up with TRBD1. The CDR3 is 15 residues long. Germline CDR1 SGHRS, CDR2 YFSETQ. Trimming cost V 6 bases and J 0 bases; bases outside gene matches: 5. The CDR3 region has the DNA TGCGCCAGCACCCTCGGGACAGCAACTAATGAAAAACTGTTTTTT. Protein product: CASTLGTATNEKLFF.

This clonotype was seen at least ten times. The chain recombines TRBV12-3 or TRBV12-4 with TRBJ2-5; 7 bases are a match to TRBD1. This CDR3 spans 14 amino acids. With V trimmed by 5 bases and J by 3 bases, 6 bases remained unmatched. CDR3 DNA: TGTGCCAGCAGTCAGATCGGACAGGAAGAGACCCAGTACTTC. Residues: CASSQIGQEETQYF.

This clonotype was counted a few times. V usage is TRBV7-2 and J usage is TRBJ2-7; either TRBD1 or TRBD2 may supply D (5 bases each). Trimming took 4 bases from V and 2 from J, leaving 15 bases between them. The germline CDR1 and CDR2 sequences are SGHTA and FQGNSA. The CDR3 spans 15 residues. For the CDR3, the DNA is TGTGCCAGCAGCTATCCGGGACGAAATACCTACGAGCAGTACTTC. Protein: CASSYPGRNTYEQYF.

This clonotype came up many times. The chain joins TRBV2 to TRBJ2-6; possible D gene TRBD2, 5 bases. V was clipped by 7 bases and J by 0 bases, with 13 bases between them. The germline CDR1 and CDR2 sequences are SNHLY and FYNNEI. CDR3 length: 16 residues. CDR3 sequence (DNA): TGTGCCAGCACCCTCGAGGGTCGCTCTGGGGCCAACGTCCTGACTTTC. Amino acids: CASTLEGRSGANVLTF.

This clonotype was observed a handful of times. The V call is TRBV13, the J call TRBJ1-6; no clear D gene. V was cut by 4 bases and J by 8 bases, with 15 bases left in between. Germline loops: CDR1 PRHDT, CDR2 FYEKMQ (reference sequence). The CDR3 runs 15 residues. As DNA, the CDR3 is TGTGCCAGCAGCTCGACGGACCTTGGGGATTCACCCCTCCACTTT. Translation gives CASSSTDLGDSPLHF.

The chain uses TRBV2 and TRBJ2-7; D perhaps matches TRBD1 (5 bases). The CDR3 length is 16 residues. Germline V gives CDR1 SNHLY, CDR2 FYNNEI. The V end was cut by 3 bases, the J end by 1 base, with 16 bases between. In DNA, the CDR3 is TGTGCCAGCAGTGATAGTCGACAGACTCCTTCCTACGAGCAGTACTTC. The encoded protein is CASSDSRQTPSYEQYF.